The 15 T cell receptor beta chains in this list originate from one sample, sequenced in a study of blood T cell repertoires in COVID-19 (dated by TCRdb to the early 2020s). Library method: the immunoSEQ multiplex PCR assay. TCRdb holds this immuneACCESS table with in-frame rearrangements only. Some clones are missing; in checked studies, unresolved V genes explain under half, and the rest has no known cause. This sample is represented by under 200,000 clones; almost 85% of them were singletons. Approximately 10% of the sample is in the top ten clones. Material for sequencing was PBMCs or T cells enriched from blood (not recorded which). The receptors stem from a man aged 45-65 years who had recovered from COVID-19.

This CDR3 reads CASSLAEGNTGELFF. CDR3 sequence (DNA): TGTGCCAGCAGCCTAGCCGAGGGGAACACCGGGGAGCTGTTTTTT. The chain is built from TRBV5-4 and TRBJ2-2; a possible D gene is TRBD2 (5 bases). This CDR3 has 15 amino acids. Looked up from germline, CDR1 is SGHNT and CDR2 is YYREEE (reference sequence). The V end was cut by 4 bases, the J end by 1 base, with 11 bases between.

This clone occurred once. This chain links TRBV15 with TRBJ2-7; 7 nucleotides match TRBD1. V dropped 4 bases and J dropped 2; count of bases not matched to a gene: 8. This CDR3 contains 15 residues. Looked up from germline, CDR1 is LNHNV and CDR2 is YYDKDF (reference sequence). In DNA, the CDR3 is TGTGCCACCAGCAAGTACCGGGACAGTCCCTACGAGCAGTACTTC. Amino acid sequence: CATSKYRDSPYEQYF.

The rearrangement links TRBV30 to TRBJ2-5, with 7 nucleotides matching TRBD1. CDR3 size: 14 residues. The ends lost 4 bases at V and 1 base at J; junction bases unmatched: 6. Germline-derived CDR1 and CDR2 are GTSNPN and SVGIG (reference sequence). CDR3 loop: CAWTKGQVQETQYF. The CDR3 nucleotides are TGTGCCTGGACTAAAGGACAGGTCCAAGAGACCCAGTACTTC.

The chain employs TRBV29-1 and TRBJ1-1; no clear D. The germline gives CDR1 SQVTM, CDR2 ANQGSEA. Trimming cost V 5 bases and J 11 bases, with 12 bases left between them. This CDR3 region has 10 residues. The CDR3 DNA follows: TGCAGCGTTCGGGAGCGATCGGCTTTCTTT. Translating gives CSVRERSAFF.

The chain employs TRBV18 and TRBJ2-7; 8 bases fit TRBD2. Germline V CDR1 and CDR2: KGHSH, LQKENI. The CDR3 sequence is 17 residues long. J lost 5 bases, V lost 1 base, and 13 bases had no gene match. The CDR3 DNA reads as TGTGCCAGCTCACCACGCCGGGGGGGGACAAGTACCAACGAGCAGTACTTC. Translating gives CASSPRRGGTSTNEQYF.

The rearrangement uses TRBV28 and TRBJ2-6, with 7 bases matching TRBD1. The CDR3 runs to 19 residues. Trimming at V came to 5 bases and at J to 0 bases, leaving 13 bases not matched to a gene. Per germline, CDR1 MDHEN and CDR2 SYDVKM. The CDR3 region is CASSPDRQGTYSGANVLTF. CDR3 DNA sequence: TGTGCCAGCAGTCCCGACCGACAGGGAACATACTCTGGGGCCAACGTCCTGACTTTC.

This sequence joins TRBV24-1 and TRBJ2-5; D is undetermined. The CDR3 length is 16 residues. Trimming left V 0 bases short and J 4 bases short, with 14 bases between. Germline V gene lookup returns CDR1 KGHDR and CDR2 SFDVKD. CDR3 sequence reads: CATSDLSARSGETQYF. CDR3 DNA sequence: TGTGCCACCAGTGATTTGTCGGCCCGCTCGGGAGAGACCCAGTACTTC.

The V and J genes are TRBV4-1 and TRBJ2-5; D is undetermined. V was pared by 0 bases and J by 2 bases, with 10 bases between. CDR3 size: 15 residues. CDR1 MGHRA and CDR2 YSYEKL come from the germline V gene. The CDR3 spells CASSQDLADQETQYF. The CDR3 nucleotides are TGCGCCAGCAGCCAAGATCTGGCGGATCAAGAGACCCAGTACTTC.

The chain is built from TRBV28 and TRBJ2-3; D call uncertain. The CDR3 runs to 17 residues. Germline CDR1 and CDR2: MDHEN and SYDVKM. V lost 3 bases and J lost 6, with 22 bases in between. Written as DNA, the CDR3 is TGTGCCAGCAGTTTTTTCAGTCTAACCACAACACAGGATACGCAGTATTTT. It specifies CASSFFSLTTTQDTQYF. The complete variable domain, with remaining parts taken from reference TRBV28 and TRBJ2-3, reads DVKVTQSSRYLVKRTGEKVFLECVQDMDHENMFWYRQDPGLGLRLIYFSYDVKMKEKGDIPEGYSVSREKKERFSLILESASTNQTSMYLCASSFFSLTTTQDTQYFGPGTRLTVL.

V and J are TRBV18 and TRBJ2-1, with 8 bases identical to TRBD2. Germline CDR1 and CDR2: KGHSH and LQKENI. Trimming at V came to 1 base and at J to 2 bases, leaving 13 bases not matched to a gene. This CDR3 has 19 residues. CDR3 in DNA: TGTGCCAGCTCACCACTGGGGGTAGCGGGAACCCCAGCCTACAATGAGCAGTTCTTC. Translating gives CASSPLGVAGTPAYNEQFF.

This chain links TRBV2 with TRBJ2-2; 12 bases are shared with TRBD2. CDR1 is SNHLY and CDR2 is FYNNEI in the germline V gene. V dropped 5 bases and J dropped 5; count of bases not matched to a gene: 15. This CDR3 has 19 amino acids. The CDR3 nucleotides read TGTGCCAGCAGTCCTAGCGGGAGGGCCCTTATAGTTGGTACCGGGGAGCTGTTTTTT. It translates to CASSPSGRALIVGTGELFF.

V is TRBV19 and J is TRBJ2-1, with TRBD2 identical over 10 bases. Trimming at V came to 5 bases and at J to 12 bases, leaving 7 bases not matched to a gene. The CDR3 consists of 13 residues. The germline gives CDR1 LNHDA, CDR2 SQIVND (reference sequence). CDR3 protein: CASSVTSGKGQFF. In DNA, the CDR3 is TGTGCCAGTAGTGTCACTAGCGGGAAAGGGCAGTTCTTC.

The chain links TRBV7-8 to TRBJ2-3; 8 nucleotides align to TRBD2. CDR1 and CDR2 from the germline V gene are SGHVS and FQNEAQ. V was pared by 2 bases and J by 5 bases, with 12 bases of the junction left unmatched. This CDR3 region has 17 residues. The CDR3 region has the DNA TGTGCCAGCAGCTTAACCCCGGGAGGGCCTTTCGGAGATACGCAGTATTTT. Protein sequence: CASSLTPGGPFGDTQYF.

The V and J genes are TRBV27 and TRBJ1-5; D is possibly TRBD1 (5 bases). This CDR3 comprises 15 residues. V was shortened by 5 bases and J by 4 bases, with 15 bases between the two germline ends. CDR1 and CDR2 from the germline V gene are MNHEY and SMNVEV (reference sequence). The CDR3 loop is CASSPSPGLNQPQHF. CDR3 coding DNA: TGTGCCAGCAGTCCATCCCCGGGACTTAATCAGCCCCAGCATTTT.

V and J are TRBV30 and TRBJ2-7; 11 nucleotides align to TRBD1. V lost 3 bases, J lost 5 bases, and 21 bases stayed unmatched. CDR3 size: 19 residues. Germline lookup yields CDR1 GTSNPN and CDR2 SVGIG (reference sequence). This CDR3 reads CAWRAIGQGAPGMRDEQYF. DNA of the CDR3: TGTGCCTGGAGAGCGATCGGACAGGGGGCCCCCGGCATGAGAGACGAGCAGTACTTC.